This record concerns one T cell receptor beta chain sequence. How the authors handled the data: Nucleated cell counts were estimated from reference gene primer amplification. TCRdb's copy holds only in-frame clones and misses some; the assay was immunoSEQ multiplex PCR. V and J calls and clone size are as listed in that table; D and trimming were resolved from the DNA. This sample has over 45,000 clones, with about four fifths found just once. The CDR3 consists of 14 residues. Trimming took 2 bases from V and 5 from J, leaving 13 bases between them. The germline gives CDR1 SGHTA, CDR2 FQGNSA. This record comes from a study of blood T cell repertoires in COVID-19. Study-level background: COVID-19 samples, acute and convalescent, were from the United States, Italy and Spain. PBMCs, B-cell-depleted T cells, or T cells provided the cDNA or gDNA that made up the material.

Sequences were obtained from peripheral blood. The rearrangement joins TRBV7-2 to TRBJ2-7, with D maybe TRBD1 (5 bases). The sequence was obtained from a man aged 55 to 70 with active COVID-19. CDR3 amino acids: CASSLRLRANEQYF. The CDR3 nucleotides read TGTGCCAGCAGCTTAAGGCTCAGGGCCAACGAGCAGTACTTC.